A selection of T cell receptor beta chains follows, all from one sample in a study of T cells in Graves' hyperthyroidism and ophthalmopathy. TCRdb re-called the multiplex PCR reads through MiXCR, storing one row per CDR3 protein. Of roughly 580,000 distinct CDR3 sequences listed, around 14% were seen once; the top ten hold roughly 5.5%. Input material: blood. These receptor sequences come from a woman aged 25 to 39 with Graves' hyperthyroidism that later progressed to Graves' ophthalmopathy. The CDR3 runs from the conserved cysteine through the conserved F or W. A D gene is named only where the DNA matches it firmly. Rows give clone size only sometimes, using once, few, many, or a class for an expanded clone.

>TRBJ1-6|TRBV11-2|-|-
CASSLIWGDSPLHF
TGTGCCAGCAGCTTAATCTGGGGTGATTCACCCCTCCACTTT
>TRBJ2-2|TRBV27|many|-
CASSPIIANTGELFF
TGTGCCAGCAGTCCGATTATCGCCAACACCGGGGAGCTGTTTTTT
>TRBJ1-1|TRBV18|many|-
CASSPESIEAFF
TGTGCCAGCTCACCAGAGTCAATTGAAGCTTTCTTT
>TRBJ2-5|TRBV6-5|many|-
CASSYSSGQETQYF
TGTGCCAGCAGTTACTCGAGCGGCCAAGAGACCCAGTACTTC
>TRBJ2-1|TRBV24-1|-|-
CATRSGRAYNEQFF
TGTGCCACCAGAAGTGGACGAGCCTACAATGAGCAGTTCTTC
>TRBJ1-4|TRBV6-1|-|-
CASRQKATNEKLFF
TGTGCCAGCAGACAGAAAGCAACTAATGAAAAACTGTTTTTT
>TRBJ2-5|TRBV2|many|TRBD2
CASRMGEGETQYF
TGTGCCAGCCGGATGGGGGAGGGGGAGACCCAGTACTTC
>TRBJ2-3|TRBV6-2/TRBV6-3|-|-
CASSSDSIFVDTQYF
TGTGCCAGCAGTTCGGACAGCATTTTTGTAGATACGCAGTATTTT
>TRBJ2-3|TRBV7-9|few|TRBD1
CAIGTGIDTQYF
TGTGCCATAGGGACAGGGATCGATACGCAGTATTTT
>TRBJ2-7|TRBV10-1|-|TRBD1
CASSEYRGGEQYF
TGCGCCAGCAGTGAGTACAGGGGTGGAGAGCAGTACTTC
>TRBJ1-1|TRBV2|many|-
CASSGPLFHGDTEAFF
TGTGCCAGCAGTGGACCCTTGTTCCATGGGGACACTGAAGCTTTCTTT
>TRBJ1-1|TRBV29-1|-|-
CSVEDLGQMNTEAFF
TGCAGCGTTGAAGATCTGGGGCAGATGAACACTGAAGCTTTCTTT
>TRBJ2-1|TRBV6-1|-|TRBD2
CASSIAGGPGFEQFF
TGTGCCAGCAGCATAGCGGGAGGGCCGGGTTTCGAGCAGTTCTTC
>TRBJ2-1|TRBV7-2|many|-
CASSLAGVQTYNEQFF
TGTGCCAGCAGCTTAGCGGGGGTGCAGACCTACAATGAGCAGTTCTTC
>TRBJ2-1|TRBV29-1|many|TRBD2
CSVEVGLADSYNEQFF
TGCAGCGTTGAAGTGGGACTAGCGGACTCCTACAATGAGCAGTTCTTC
>TRBJ2-3|TRBV30|many|-
CAWSVPSSTDTQYF
TGTGCCTGGAGTGTCCCCTCTAGCACAGATACGCAGTATTTT
>TRBJ1-2|TRBV11-3|many|TRBD1
CASSFEGAIGYTF
TGTGCCAGCAGCTTCGAGGGGGCGATCGGCTACACCTTC
>TRBJ2-2|TRBV29-1|many|TRBD1
CSGTGNTGELFF
TGCAGCGGGACAGGGAACACCGGGGAGCTGTTTTTT
>TRBJ2-4|TRBV6-1|many|-
CASSQELGAKNIQYF
TGTGCCAGCAGTCAGGAACTCGGGGCCAAAAACATTCAGTACTTC
>TRBJ2-1|TRBV24-1|-|TRBD2
CATSDSTSWSEQFF
TGTGCCACCAGTGATTCGACTAGCTGGAGTGAGCAGTTCTTC
>TRBJ1-2|TRBV20-1|few|-
CSTQRYGYTF
TGCAGTACACAACGGTATGGCTACACCTTC
>TRBJ2-3|TRBV29-1|-|TRBD2
CSVLAGGDTQYF
TGCAGCGTGCTAGCGGGAGGAGATACGCAGTATTTT
>TRBJ2-5|TRBV7-2|many|TRBD2
CASSYGLGLAEETQYF
TGTGCCAGCAGCTATGGATTGGGACTAGCGGAAGAGACCCAGTACTTC
>TRBJ2-5|TRBV5-1|many|TRBD2
CASFSPRTSGSAQETQYF
TGCGCCAGCTTTAGCCCGAGGACTAGCGGGAGTGCCCAAGAGACCCAGTACTTC
>TRBJ2-5|TRBV7-2|-|-
CASSLARVGETQYF
TGTGCCAGCAGCTTAGCTCGGGTAGGAGAGACCCAGTACTTC
>TRBJ2-7|TRBV20-1|many|TRBD2
CSARDRAGSYEQYF
TGCAGTGCTAGAGATCGAGCGGGATCCTACGAGCAGTACTTC
>TRBJ1-3|TRBV18|few|TRBD1
CASSSGQGGSGNTIYF
TGTGCCAGCTCATCGGGACAGGGAGGATCTGGAAACACCATATATTTT
>TRBJ2-1|TRBV11-3|many|TRBD2
CASSFQTPLAGGPDEQFF
TGTGCCAGCAGCTTCCAAACACCCCTAGCGGGAGGGCCGGATGAGCAGTTCTTC
>TRBJ2-2|TRBV12-3/TRBV12-4|many|TRBD2
CASSSLAGGAGELFF
TGTGCCAGCAGTTCGTTAGCGGGAGGGGCCGGGGAGCTGTTTTTT
>TRBJ2-2|TRBV5-6|few|-
CASSLVVRESTGELFF
TGTGCCAGCAGCTTGGTGGTCAGGGAGAGTACCGGGGAGCTGTTTTTT
>TRBJ1-3|TRBV11-3|many|-
CASSGRTKDTIYF
TGTGCCAGCAGCGGTCGGACAAAGGACACCATATATTTT
>TRBJ1-2|TRBV11-2|many|TRBD1
CASSSTTGIYGYTF
TGTGCCAGCAGCTCGACGACAGGGATCTATGGCTACACCTTC
>TRBJ2-3|TRBV20-1|few|-
CSARSTDTQYF
TGCAGTGCTAGGAGCACAGATACGCAGTATTTT